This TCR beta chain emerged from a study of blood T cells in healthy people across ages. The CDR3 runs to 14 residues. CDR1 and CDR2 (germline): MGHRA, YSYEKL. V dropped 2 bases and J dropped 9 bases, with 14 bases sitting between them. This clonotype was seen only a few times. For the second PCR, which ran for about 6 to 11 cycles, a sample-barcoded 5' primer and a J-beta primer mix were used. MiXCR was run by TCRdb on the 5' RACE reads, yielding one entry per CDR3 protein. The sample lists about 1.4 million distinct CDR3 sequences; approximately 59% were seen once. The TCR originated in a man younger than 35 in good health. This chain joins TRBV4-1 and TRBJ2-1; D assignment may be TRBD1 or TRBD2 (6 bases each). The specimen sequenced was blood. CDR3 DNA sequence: TGCGCCAGCAGCCAACTAAGGGGGGAAGGTGAGCAGTTCTTC. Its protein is CASSQLRGEGEQFF.